Listed here are 6 T cell receptor beta chains from one sample, sequenced in a study of blood T cell repertoires in COVID-19. Sequencing used immunoSEQ multiplex PCR; TCRdb keeps in-frame clones, though not all of them. Of roughly 480,000 clones listed, 85% to 90% were seen once; the top ten hold around 0.92%. Sequences were obtained from peripheral blood. The receptors here all came from a man aged 18 to 35 with COVID-19, enrolled during active disease.

This clone was counted only a few times. Other DNA sequences within the sample encode an identical CDR3. This chain uses TRBV6-5 with TRBJ1-2, with D maybe TRBD1 (6 bases). Trimming shortened V by 5 bases and J by 0 bases, and 7 bases separated the two germline ends. CDR3 size: 13 residues. CDR1 and CDR2 from the germline V gene are MNHEY and SVGAGI. The CDR3 DNA is TGTGCCAGCAGTAGGACAGCTAACTATGGCTACACCTTC. Amino acid sequence: CASSRTANYGYTF.

The gene calls are TRBV4-1 and TRBJ1-5; a weak D match, TRBD1 (5 bases). Deletions cut 0 bases from V and 3 bases from J, with 12 bases between. There are 16 residues in the CDR3. Germline CDR1 is MGHRA and CDR2 is YSYEKL. The CDR3 DNA is TGCGCCAGCAGCCAAGAGGGGTGGACAACCAATCAGCCCCAGCATTTT. This translates into CASSQEGWTTNQPQHF.

The genes are TRBV29-1 and TRBJ2-2, with D possibly matching TRBD1 (6 bases). With 7 bases removed from V and 8 bases from J, the gap between germline ends came to 14 bases. The V gene's germline CDR1 is SQVTM and CDR2 ANQGSEA. The CDR3 has 12 residues. CDR3 coding DNA: TGCAGCGCCGGACAGCCAGTAGGGGAGCTGTTTTTT. This codes for CSAGQPVGELFF.

The chain carries TRBV20-1 and TRBJ2-3; D is ambiguous. The germline gives CDR1 DFQATT, CDR2 SNEGSKA (reference sequence). This CDR3 spans 11 amino acids. Deletions cut 3 bases from V and 10 bases from J, with 11 bases between. The CDR3 reads CSASGLESQYF. CDR3 in DNA: TGCAGTGCTAGCGGTCTTGAGTCGCAGTATTTT.

CDR3 protein: CASSLSVGADVSGNTIYF. The CDR3 nucleotides are TGTGCCAGCAGCCTCTCGGTGGGGGCGGACGTCTCTGGAAACACCATATATTTT. V usage is TRBV5-6 and J usage is TRBJ1-3, with D possibly TRBD1 on 6 matching bases. This CDR3 is 18 amino acids long. Germline V gene data show CDR1 as SGHDT and CDR2 as YYEEEE. Trimming pared 4 bases from V and 0 bases from J, leaving 20 bases between.

The CDR3 DNA reads TGTGCCAGTAGTCTAGGTGTGGGGGCCTCCTACGAGCAGTACTTC. Its translation: CASSLGVGASYEQYF. V and J are TRBV19 and TRBJ2-7, with TRBD1 as a possible D gene (6 bases). CDR3 size: 15 residues. CDR1 is LNHDA and CDR2 is SQIVND in the germline V gene (reference sequence). Trimming shortened V by 5 bases and J by 0 bases, and 14 bases separated the two germline ends.